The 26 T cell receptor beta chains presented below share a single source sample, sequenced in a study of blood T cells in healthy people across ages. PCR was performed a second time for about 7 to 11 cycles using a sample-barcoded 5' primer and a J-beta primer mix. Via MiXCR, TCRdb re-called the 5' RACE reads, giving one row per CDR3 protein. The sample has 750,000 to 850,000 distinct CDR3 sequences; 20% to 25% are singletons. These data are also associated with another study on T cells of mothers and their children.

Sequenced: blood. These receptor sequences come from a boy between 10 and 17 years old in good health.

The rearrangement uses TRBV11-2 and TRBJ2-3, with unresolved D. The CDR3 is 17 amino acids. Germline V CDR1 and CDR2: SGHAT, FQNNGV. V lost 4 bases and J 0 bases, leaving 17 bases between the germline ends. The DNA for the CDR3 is TGTGCCAGCAGCTCTAACCAAGGAGAGAGTAGCACAGATACGCAGTATTTT. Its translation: CASSSNQGESSTDTQYF.

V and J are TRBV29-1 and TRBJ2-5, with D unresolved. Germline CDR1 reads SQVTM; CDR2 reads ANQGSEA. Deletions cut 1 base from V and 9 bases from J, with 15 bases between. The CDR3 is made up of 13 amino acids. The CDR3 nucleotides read TGCAGCGTTGAAGTAAGGCGTGGGCAGGCCCAGTACTTC. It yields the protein CSVEVRRGQAQYF.

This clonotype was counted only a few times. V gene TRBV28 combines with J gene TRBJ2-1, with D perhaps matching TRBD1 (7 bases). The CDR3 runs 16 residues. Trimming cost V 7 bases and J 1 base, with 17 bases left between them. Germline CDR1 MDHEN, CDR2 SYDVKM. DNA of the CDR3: TGTGCCAGCAACACAGCAGGGGGAGGTTCCTACAATGAGCAGTTCTTC. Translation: CASNTAGGGSYNEQFF.

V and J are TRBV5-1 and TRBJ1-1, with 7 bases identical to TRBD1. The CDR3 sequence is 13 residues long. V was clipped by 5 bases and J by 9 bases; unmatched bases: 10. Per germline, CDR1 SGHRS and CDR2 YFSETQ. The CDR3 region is CASRVSGQAKAFF. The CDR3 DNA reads TGCGCCAGCAGGGTGTCAGGACAGGCCAAAGCTTTCTTT.

In DNA form, the CDR3 reads TGTGCCAGCAGCCCTGGGTCCGTCGCCAGAGATAGCAATCAGCCCCAGCATTTT. Its translation is CASSPGSVARDSNQPQHF. The rearrangement links TRBV12-3 or TRBV12-4 to TRBJ1-5; the D is unclear. The V end lost 6 bases, the J end lost 0 bases, and 21 bases lay between the germline ends. This CDR3 comprises 18 residues.

The DNA for the CDR3 is TGCGCCAGCAGCCACCGGACCGGGAGCTACAATGAGCAGTTCTTC. As protein: CASSHRTGSYNEQFF. This sequence joins TRBV4-3 and TRBJ2-1; a weak D match, TRBD2 (6 bases). The V gene's germline CDR1 is LGHNA and CDR2 YSLEER. The CDR3 is 15 residues long. Trimming left V 3 bases short and J 3 bases short, with 12 bases between.

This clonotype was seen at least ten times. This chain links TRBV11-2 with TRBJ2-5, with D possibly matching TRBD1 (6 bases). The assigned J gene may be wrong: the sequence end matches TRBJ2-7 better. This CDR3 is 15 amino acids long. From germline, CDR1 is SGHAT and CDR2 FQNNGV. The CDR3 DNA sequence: TGTGCCAGCAGCTTAGCCTCGACAGGAACCTACGAGCAGTACTTC. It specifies CASSLASTGTYEQYF.

The CDR3, as DNA: TGTGCCAGCAGTTTTGCGTCCGGGGGCAGGGGAGTACGTCAGCCCCAGCATTTT. This codes for CASSFASGGRGVRQPQHF. The gene calls are TRBV12-3 or TRBV12-4 and TRBJ1-5, with D perhaps matching TRBD1 (6 bases). CDR3 length equals 18 residues. The ends were cut back, 3 bases at V and 6 bases at J, with 24 bases in the middle.

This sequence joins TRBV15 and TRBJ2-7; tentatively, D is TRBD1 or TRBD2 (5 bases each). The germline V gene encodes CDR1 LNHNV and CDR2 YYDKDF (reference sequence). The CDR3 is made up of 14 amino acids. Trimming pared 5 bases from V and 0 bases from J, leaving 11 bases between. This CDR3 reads CATSGGSPSYEQYF. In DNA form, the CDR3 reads TGTGCCACCAGCGGGGGATCCCCCTCCTACGAGCAGTACTTC. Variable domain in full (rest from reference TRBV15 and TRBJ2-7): DAMVIQNPRYQVTQFGKPVTLSCSQTLNHNVMYWYQQKSSQAPKLLFHYYDKDFNNEADTPDNFQSRRPNTSFCFLDIRSPGLGDTAMYLCATSGGSPSYEQYFGPGTRLTVT.

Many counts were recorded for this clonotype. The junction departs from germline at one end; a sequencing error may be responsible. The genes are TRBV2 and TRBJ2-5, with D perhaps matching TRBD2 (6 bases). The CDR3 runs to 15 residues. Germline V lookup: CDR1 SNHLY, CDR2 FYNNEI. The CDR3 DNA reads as TGTGCCAGCAGTGAGTGGCGGGGAGATTACTTCCCGACTTATTTC. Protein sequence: CASSEWRGDYFPTYF.

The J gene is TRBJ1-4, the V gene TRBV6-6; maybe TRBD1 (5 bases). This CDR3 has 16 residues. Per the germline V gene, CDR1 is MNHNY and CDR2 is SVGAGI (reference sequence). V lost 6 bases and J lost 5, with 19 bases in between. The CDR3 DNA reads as TGTGCCAGCAGAGACCGAGCGGGGGTCCTCAATGAAAAACTGTTTTTT. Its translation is CASRDRAGVLNEKLFF.

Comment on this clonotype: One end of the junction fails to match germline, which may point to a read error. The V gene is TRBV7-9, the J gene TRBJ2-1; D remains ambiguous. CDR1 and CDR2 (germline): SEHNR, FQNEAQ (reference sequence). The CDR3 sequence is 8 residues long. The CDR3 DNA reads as TGTGCCAGCAGCTTAGATACCTTC. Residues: CASSLDTF. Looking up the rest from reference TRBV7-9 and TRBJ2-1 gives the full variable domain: DTGVSQNPRHKITKRGQNVTFRCDPISEHNRLYWYRQTLGQGPEFLTYFQNEAQLEKSRLLSDRFSAERPKGSFSTLEIQRTEQGDSAMYLCASSLDTFGPGTRLTVL.

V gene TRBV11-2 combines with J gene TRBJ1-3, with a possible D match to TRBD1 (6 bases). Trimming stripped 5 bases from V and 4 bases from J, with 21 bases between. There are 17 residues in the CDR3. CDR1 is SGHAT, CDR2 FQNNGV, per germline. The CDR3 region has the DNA TGTGCCAGCAGCCCAACCGGGGGGGCTTCCTCAGGAAACACCATATATTTT. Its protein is CASSPTGGASSGNTIYF.

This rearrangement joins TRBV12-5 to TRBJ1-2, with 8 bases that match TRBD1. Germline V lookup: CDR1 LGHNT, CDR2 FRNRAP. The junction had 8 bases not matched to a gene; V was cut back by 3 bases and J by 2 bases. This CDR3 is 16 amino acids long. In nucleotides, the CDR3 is TGTGCTAGTGGTTTCTGGACAGGGCGAGAGAACTATGGCTACACCTTC. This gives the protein CASGFWTGRENYGYTF.

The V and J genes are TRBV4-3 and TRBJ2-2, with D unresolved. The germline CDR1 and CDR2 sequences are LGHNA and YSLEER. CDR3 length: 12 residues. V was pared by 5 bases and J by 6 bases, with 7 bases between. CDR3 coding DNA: TGCGCCAGCAGCGGAAGTGCCGGGGAGCTGTTTTTT. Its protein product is CASSGSAGELFF.

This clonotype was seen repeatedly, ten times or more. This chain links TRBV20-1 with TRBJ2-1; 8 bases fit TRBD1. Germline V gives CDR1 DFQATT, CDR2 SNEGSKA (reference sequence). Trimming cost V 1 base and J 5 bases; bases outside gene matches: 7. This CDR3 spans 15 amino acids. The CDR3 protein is CSARVLGQDNNEQFF. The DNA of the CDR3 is TGCAGTGCTAGAGTGTTGGGACAGGACAACAATGAGCAGTTCTTC.

CDR3 bases: TGCGCCAGCAGCCAAGATTTGGAGGTCTCCTACGAGCAGTACTTC. Its protein product is CASSQDLEVSYEQYF. The chain links TRBV4-3 to TRBJ2-7, with D perhaps TRBD2 (5 bases). The CDR3 has 15 amino acids. Looked up from germline, CDR1 is LGHNA and CDR2 is YSLEER. The V end was cut by 0 bases, the J end by 0 bases, with 9 bases between.

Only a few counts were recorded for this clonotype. CDR3 in amino acids: CRWSYEQYF. In nucleotides, the CDR3 is TGCAGGTGGAGTTACGAGCAGTACTTC. The chain combines TRBV20-1 with TRBJ2-7; D ambiguous. The CDR3 has 9 amino acids. Per germline, CDR1 DFQATT and CDR2 SNEGSKA (reference sequence).

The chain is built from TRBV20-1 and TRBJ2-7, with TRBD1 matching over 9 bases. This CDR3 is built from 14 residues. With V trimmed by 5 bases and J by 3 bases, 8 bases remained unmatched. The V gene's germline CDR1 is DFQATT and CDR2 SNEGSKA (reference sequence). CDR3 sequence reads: CSADLETGGYEQYF. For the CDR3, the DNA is TGCAGTGCTGACCTCGAGACAGGGGGCTACGAGCAGTACTTC.

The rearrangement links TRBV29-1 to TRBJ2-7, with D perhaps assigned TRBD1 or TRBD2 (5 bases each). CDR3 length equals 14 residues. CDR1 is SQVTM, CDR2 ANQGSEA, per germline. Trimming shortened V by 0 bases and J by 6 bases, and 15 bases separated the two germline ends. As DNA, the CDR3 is TGCAGCGTTGAAGAGAGGGCAGGGTCGGGCGAGCAGTACTTC. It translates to CSVEERAGSGEQYF.

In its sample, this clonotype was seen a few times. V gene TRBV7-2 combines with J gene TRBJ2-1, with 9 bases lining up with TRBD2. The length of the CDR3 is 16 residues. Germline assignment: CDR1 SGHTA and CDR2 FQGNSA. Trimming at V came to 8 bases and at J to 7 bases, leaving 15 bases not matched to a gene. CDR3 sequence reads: CASAPGRSGGNNEQFF. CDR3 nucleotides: TGTGCCAGCGCCCCCGGGAGGAGCGGGGGGAATAATGAGCAGTTCTTC.

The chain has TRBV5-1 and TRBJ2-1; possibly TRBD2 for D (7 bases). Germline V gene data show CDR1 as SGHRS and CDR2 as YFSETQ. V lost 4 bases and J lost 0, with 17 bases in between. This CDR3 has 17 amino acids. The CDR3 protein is CASSGGGLGSSYNEQFF. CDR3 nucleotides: TGCGCCAGCAGCGGGGGGGGCCTCGGGAGCTCCTACAATGAGCAGTTCTTC.

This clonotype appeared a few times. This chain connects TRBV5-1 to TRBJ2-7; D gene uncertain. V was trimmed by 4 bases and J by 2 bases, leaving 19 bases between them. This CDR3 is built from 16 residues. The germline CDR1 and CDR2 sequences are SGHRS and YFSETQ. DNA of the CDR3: TGCGCCAGCAGCCCCAAGGATCGCAGGCATCCCTACGAGCAGTACTTC. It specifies CASSPKDRRHPYEQYF.

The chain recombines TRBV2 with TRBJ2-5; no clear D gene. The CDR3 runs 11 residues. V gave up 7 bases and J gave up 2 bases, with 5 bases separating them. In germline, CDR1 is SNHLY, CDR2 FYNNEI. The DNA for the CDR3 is TGTGCCAGCATGGTACAAGAGACCCAGTACTTC. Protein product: CASMVQETQYF.

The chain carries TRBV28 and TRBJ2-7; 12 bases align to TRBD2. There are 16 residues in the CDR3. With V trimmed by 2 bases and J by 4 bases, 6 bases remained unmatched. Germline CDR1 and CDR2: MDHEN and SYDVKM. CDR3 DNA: TGTGCCAGCAGTTTACTAGGACTAGCGGGAAAATACGAGCAGTACTTC. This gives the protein CASSLLGLAGKYEQYF.

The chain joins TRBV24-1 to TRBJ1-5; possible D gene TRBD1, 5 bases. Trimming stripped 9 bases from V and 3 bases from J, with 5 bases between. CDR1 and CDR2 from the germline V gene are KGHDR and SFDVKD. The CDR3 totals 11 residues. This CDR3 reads CATGTNQPQHF. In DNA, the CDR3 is TGTGCCACCGGGACCAATCAGCCCCAGCATTTT.